This T cell receptor (beta chain) was observed in a study of Ad26.COV2.S vaccination and SARS-CoV-2 variants. Study background: The trial was COV1001 and the donor's arm was Ad26.COV2.S. By the intramuscular route, Ad26.COV2.S was given once, or twice 56 days apart.

The treatment is: about 20 received Ad26.COV2.S at low or high dose, single or two shots; roughly 5 received placebo; per-sample allocation not given. Vaccine and placebo recipients were sampled on day 63 after the first injection. An adult aged 18-55 years in Boston served as the donor. Built on an Ad26 vector, the vaccine expressed Wuhan-strain SARS-CoV-2 spike. The CDR3 length is 13 residues. Germline V gives CDR1 SGHAT, CDR2 FQNNGV. V lost 6 bases to trimming and J lost 7 bases; unmatched junction nucleotides: 6. The protocol was immunoSEQ multiplex PCR, while the TCRdb copy is restricted to in-frame clones and leaves out a portion. The top ten hold 2.1% of the sample, which has 300,000 to 400,000 clones, approximately 80% seen once.

This sequence was found in a person aged 18-65 years who received the Ad26.COV2.S COVID-19 vaccine or a placebo. The sequenced sample was peripheral blood, obtained in a trial of Ad26.COV2.S vaccine versus placebo. The chain uses TRBV11-2 and TRBJ1-2; TRBD1 aligns across 9 bases. CDR3 sequence reads: CASRITGGSGYTF. In DNA form, the CDR3 reads TGTGCCAGCAGGATAACAGGGGGCAGTGGCTACACCTTC.